These 29 T cell receptor beta chains came from one sample sequenced in a study of blood T cell repertoires in COVID-19. Clones were read by immunoSEQ multiplex PCR, and TCRdb kept only the in-frame ones, dropping some. Among 84,000 or so clones listed, 75% to 90% were seen once. Material for sequencing was peripheral blood. These receptors all come from a human donor in a cohort sampled during active COVID-19.

CDR3 coding DNA: TGTGCCAGCAGCTCTAATACCGCAGGGGGAAACACCATATATTTT. The encoded protein is CASSSNTAGGNTIYF. The V gene is TRBV7-6, the J gene TRBJ1-3, with D maybe TRBD1 (5 bases). Germline CDR1 and CDR2: SGHVS and FNYEAQ. This CDR3 has 15 amino acids. V gave up 4 bases and J gave up 4 bases, with 14 bases separating them.

The genes are TRBV4-1 and TRBJ2-6, with D possibly being TRBD1 (6 bases). CDR3 length: 20 amino acids. V was trimmed by 4 bases and J by 0 bases, leaving 22 bases between them. Germline V gene sequence: CDR1 MGHRA, CDR2 YSYEKL. The CDR3 DNA reads as TGCGCCAGCAGCCGCAGGCTCTTGGGGGCGGTGGACTCTGGGGCCAACGTCCTGACTTTC. Amino acids: CASSRRLLGAVDSGANVLTF.

This clone was detected only once. J is TRBJ2-7 and V is TRBV6-5; D possibly corresponds to TRBD1 (5 bases). The CDR3 spans 13 residues. The germline V gene has CDR1 MNHEY and CDR2 SVGAGI. Trimming pared 5 bases from V and 0 bases from J, leaving 8 bases between. In DNA form, the CDR3 reads TGTGCCAGCAGTCGACAGAGCTCCTACGAGCAGTACTTC. It specifies CASSRQSSYEQYF.

The rearrangement uses TRBV7-2 and TRBJ2-7; 7 bases align to TRBD1. Trimming at V came to 4 bases and at J to 3 bases, leaving 6 bases not matched to a gene. The CDR3 consists of 14 residues. CDR1 is SGHTA, CDR2 FQGNSA, per germline. The CDR3 DNA follows: TGTGCCAGCAGCTCGAAGACAGGGTTCTACGAGCAGTACTTC. Its protein product is CASSSKTGFYEQYF.

V is TRBV6-1 and J is TRBJ1-6; possibly TRBD1 for D (5 bases). V lost 1 base, J lost 7 bases, and 14 bases lay in between. This CDR3 contains 16 residues. Germline CDR1 is MNHNS and CDR2 is SASEGT. DNA for the CDR3: TGTGCCAGCAGTGAAGTTTACCCAGGGTACAATTCACCCCTCCACTTT. It yields the protein CASSEVYPGYNSPLHF.

Written as DNA, the CDR3 is TGTGCCAGCAGTTTAAGGACATTTGTGACCGGGGAGCTGTTTTTT. It encodes CASSLRTFVTGELFF. The rearrangement links TRBV28 to TRBJ2-2, with a tentative D call TRBD1 (5 bases). This CDR3 is 15 amino acids long. Germline V gene sequence: CDR1 MDHEN, CDR2 SYDVKM. V lost 2 bases and J lost 5, with 12 bases in between.

The gene calls are TRBV5-1 and TRBJ1-1; D might be TRBD1 (6 bases). CDR3 length: 12 residues. Trimming pared 0 bases from V and 7 bases from J, leaving 7 bases between. Germline loops: CDR1 SGHRS, CDR2 YFSETQ. The CDR3 reads CASSLGGLEAFF. The CDR3 region has the DNA TGCGCCAGCAGCTTGGGGGGGCTTGAAGCTTTCTTT.

The V and J genes are TRBV15 and TRBJ2-6; possible D gene TRBD1, 5 bases. Trimming left V 5 bases short and J 0 bases short, with 11 bases between. This CDR3 comprises 16 residues. Germline CDR1 reads LNHNV; CDR2 reads YYDKDF (reference sequence). This CDR3 reads CATSPTQGSGANVLTF. The CDR3 DNA sequence: TGTGCCACCAGCCCCACGCAGGGCTCTGGGGCCAACGTCCTGACTTTC. The full variable domain, completed using reference TRBV15 and TRBJ2-6, is DAMVIQNPRYQVTQFGKPVTLSCSQTLNHNVMYWYQQKSSQAPKLLFHYYDKDFNNEADTPDNFQSRRPNTSFCFLDIRSPGLGDTAMYLCATSPTQGSGANVLTFGAGSRLTVL.

This sequence joins TRBV30 and TRBJ2-7; perhaps TRBD1 as D (6 bases). V dropped 2 bases and J dropped 4 bases, with 12 bases sitting between them. CDR1 GTSNPN and CDR2 SVGIG come from the germline V gene (reference sequence). CDR3 length equals 13 residues. The CDR3 DNA reads as TGTGCCTGGAGTTTAAACAGGGTTTACGAGCAGTACTTC. Translating gives CAWSLNRVYEQYF.

The CDR3 is CASSALGSDNSPLHF. The CDR3 coding sequence is TGTGCCAGCAGCGCACTCGGGTCCGATAATTCACCCCTCCACTTT. This chain uses TRBV9 with TRBJ1-6; D is unresolved. Germline V gene lookup returns CDR1 SGDLS and CDR2 YYNGEE. The CDR3 is 15 residues long. V lost 3 bases to trimming and J lost 5 bases, with 12 bases between them.

The chain employs TRBV27 and TRBJ2-3; 11 nucleotides align to TRBD2. V was pared by 6 bases and J by 5 bases, with 10 bases of the junction left unmatched. Germline CDR1 is MNHEY and CDR2 is SMNVEV (reference sequence). The CDR3 length is 16 residues. The CDR3, as DNA: TGTGCCAGCAGCTCCAATAGCGGGGGGGCCCTAGATACGCAGTATTTT. Its translation: CASSSNSGGALDTQYF.

V gene TRBV6-4 combines with J gene TRBJ2-3, with 13 bases that match TRBD2. Per the germline V gene, CDR1 is MRHNA and CDR2 is SNTAGT. The ends lost 2 bases at V and 4 bases at J; junction bases unmatched: 0. The CDR3 consists of 15 residues. Written as DNA, the CDR3 is TGTGCCAGCAGTGACACTAGCGGGGGGGCAGATACGCAGTATTTT. Translating it yields CASSDTSGGADTQYF.

The rearrangement joins TRBV2 to TRBJ1-2; D is perhaps TRBD1 (6 bases). Germline loops: CDR1 SNHLY, CDR2 FYNNEI. The CDR3 length is 15 residues. V lost 5 bases, J lost 4 bases, and 17 bases lay in between. For the CDR3, the DNA is TGTGCCAGCAGTCCAGGACAGTTTGGAGCCTATGGCTACACCTTC. It codes for CASSPGQFGAYGYTF.

The chain recombines TRBV10-3 with TRBJ2-5; 12 bases line up with TRBD2. The V and J ends lost 6 bases and 1 base, in that order; junction bases with no gene match: 3. From germline, CDR1 is ENHRY and CDR2 SYGVKD. The CDR3 is made up of 15 amino acids. The CDR3 reads CAISETSGGQETQYF. CDR3 DNA: TGTGCCATCAGCGAGACTAGCGGGGGCCAAGAGACCCAGTACTTC.

The chain combines TRBV4-1 with TRBJ2-1; a possible D gene is TRBD2 (5 bases). V was cut by 4 bases and J by 3 bases, with 10 bases left in between. Germline V gene lookup returns CDR1 MGHRA and CDR2 YSYEKL. The CDR3 sequence is 14 residues long. The CDR3 DNA reads TGCGCCAGCAGCCCCCGGACTTTCTACAATGAGCAGTTCTTC. Translation: CASSPRTFYNEQFF.

The chain recombines TRBV25-1 with TRBJ1-6; D gene unclear. Trimming removed 9 bases from V and 7 bases from J, with 7 bases in between. This CDR3 is built from 11 residues. CDR1 is MGHDK, CDR2 SYGVNS, per germline. The CDR3 nucleotides read TGTGCCAGGAGCCGGAATTCACCCCTCCACTTT. Translation: CARSRNSPLHF.

The chain links TRBV6-6 to TRBJ2-5, with D maybe TRBD2 (5 bases). V was trimmed by 9 bases and J by 2 bases, leaving 13 bases between them. Germline-derived CDR1 and CDR2 are MNHNY and SVGAGI (reference sequence). The CDR3 is 13 residues long. CDR3 region: CASGRGSQETQYF. The CDR3 region has the DNA TGTGCCAGTGGGAGAGGGAGTCAAGAGACCCAGTACTTC.

The chain combines TRBV4-1 with TRBJ1-2; 7 nucleotides agree with TRBD1. Germline CDR1 MGHRA, CDR2 YSYEKL. The CDR3 sequence is 15 residues long. With 4 bases clipped from V and 4 bases from J, the junction kept 9 bases outside the gene matches. The DNA for the CDR3 is TGCGCCAGCAGCCTTCTGGGACAGCAACTCTATGGCTACACCTTC. Its protein is CASSLLGQQLYGYTF.

The chain joins TRBV6-4 to TRBJ1-2; D is undetermined. Germline-derived CDR1 and CDR2 are MRHNA and SNTAGT. V lost 2 bases and J lost 4, with 5 bases in between. The CDR3 sequence is 12 residues long. DNA of the CDR3: TGTGCCAGCAGTGACGGGAGCTATGGCTACACCTTC. Translation: CASSDGSYGYTF.

The chain couples TRBV7-3 to TRBJ2-7; tentatively, D is TRBD1 (7 bases). The CDR3 has 13 amino acids. Germline CDR1 reads SGHTA; CDR2 reads FQGTGA. V lost 5 bases and J lost 6, with 14 bases in between. CDR3 nucleotide sequence: TGTGCCAGCAGCACCAGACAGGGAGGCGAGCAGTACTTC. This codes for CASSTRQGGEQYF.

V gene TRBV7-2 combines with J gene TRBJ2-3, with TRBD2 identical over 13 bases. The CDR3 contains 16 residues. V lost 4 bases to trimming and J lost 5 bases; unmatched junction nucleotides: 6. Germline CDR1 and CDR2: SGHTA and FQGNSA. The CDR3 DNA is TGTGCCAGCAGCTCCGGACTAGCGGGGGAGTTAGATACGCAGTATTTT. This encodes CASSSGLAGELDTQYF.

The genes are TRBV5-6 and TRBJ1-6; tentative D call: TRBD1 (6 bases). The germline V gene encodes CDR1 SGHDT and CDR2 YYEEEE. V was pared by 2 bases and J by 4 bases, with 13 bases between. This CDR3 spans 16 amino acids. CDR3 residues: CASSFPATGYNSPLHF. For the CDR3, the DNA is TGTGCCAGCAGCTTTCCGGCGACAGGTTATAATTCACCCCTCCACTTT.

The CDR3 nucleotides are TGTGCCAGCAGCGCCAGGGGGACGACAGATACGCAGTATTTT. Translation gives CASSARGTTDTQYF. This rearrangement joins TRBV7-2 to TRBJ2-3, with 7 bases lining up with TRBD1. The CDR3 is 14 amino acids. Trimming took 5 bases from V and 3 from J; bases not matched to a gene: 5. The germline V gene encodes CDR1 SGHTA and CDR2 FQGNSA.

The chain employs TRBV25-1 and TRBJ2-7, with 9 bases identical to TRBD1. This CDR3 has 14 amino acids. Germline V gene sequence: CDR1 MGHDK, CDR2 SYGVNS. Trimming took 1 base from V and 6 from J; bases not matched to a gene: 4. CDR3 sequence: CASSESTGGREQYF. The DNA for the CDR3 is TGTGCCAGCAGTGAATCGACAGGGGGGCGCGAGCAGTACTTC.

The chain employs TRBV5-8 and TRBJ1-2; a weak D match, TRBD1 (6 bases). In germline, CDR1 is SGHTS, CDR2 YDEGEE. There are 13 residues in the CDR3. Trimming cost V 4 bases and J 8 bases, with 15 bases left between them. CDR3 residues: CASSPRQVLGYTF. DNA of the CDR3: TGTGCCAGCAGCCCCCGACAGGTCTTGGGCTACACCTTC.

J is TRBJ1-1 and V is TRBV6-6; 10 bases fit TRBD1. The CDR3 has 15 residues. From germline, CDR1 is MNHNY and CDR2 SVGAGI (reference sequence). V gave up 0 bases and J gave up 4 bases; unmatched junction bases: 2. The CDR3 sequence is CASSYSGTGATEAFF. CDR3 in DNA: TGTGCCAGCAGTTACTCTGGGACAGGGGCCACTGAAGCTTTCTTT.

This chain uses TRBV4-2 with TRBJ2-5; TRBD1 aligns across 7 bases. The CDR3 loop spans 18 amino acids. With 4 bases clipped from V and 5 bases from J, the junction kept 19 bases outside the gene matches. Germline assignment: CDR1 LGHNA and CDR2 YNFKEQ. CDR3 nucleotide sequence: TGTGCCAGCAGCCTAAAAGGGGCCGGGATAGGGGGCTTGGAGACCCAGTACTTC. Amino acids: CASSLKGAGIGGLETQYF.

This clone turned up a few times. The chain joins TRBV7-9 to TRBJ1-4, with a weak D call TRBD1 (5 bases). The CDR3 loop spans 16 amino acids. CDR1 and CDR2 (germline): SEHNR, FQNEAQ (reference sequence). Trimming took off 2 bases at V and 6 bases at J, with 16 bases between the two ends. The CDR3 reads CASSLPPGRGDEKLFF. The CDR3 DNA is TGTGCCAGCAGCTTACCCCCGGGACGGGGGGATGAAAAACTGTTTTTT. Based on the CDR3 plus reference TRBV7-9 and TRBJ1-4, the full variable domain is DTGVSQNPRHKITKRGQNVTFRCDPISEHNRLYWYRQTLGQGPEFLTYFQNEAQLEKSRLLSDRFSAERPKGSFSTLEIQRTEQGDSAMYLCASSLPPGRGDEKLFFGSGTQLSVL.

V gene TRBV2 combines with J gene TRBJ2-2; 8 bases agree with TRBD1. V was clipped by 6 bases and J by 4 bases; unmatched bases: 7. Germline V gene lookup returns CDR1 SNHLY and CDR2 FYNNEI. This CDR3 has 15 residues. DNA of the CDR3: TGTGCCAGCAGCCGGACAGGGTTTAGCACCGGGGAGCTGTTTTTT. This gives the protein CASSRTGFSTGELFF. The full variable domain, its missing parts supplied by reference TRBV2 and TRBJ2-2, is EPEVTQTPSHQVTQMGQEVILRCVPISNHLYFYWYRQILGQKVEFLVSFYNNEISEKSEIFDDQFSVERPDGSNFTLKIRSTKLEDSAMYFCASSRTGFSTGELFFGEGSRLTVL.